The next 24 T cell receptor beta chains were all read from a single sample in a study of blood T cell repertoires in COVID-19. Assay: immunoSEQ multiplex PCR; the TCRdb copy retains only in-frame clones and omits some. The repertoire has 200,000 to 250,000 clones, 80% to 90% of them found once; the top ten carry about 4.6%. The sequenced material came from PBMCs or T cells enriched from blood (not recorded which). The source of these receptors is a woman aged 45-65 years who had been exposed to COVID-19.

This clone was detected once. The rearrangement uses TRBV5-6 and TRBJ1-5; 7 bases align to TRBD1. CDR3 size: 15 residues. CDR1 SGHDT and CDR2 YYEEEE come from the germline V gene. V shed 0 bases and J 6 bases; nucleotides not matched to a gene: 6. CDR3 bases: TGTGCCAGCAGCTTGGGAGACAGGGATTCTCAGCCCCAGCATTTT. Its translation: CASSLGDRDSQPQHF.

This clone was observed once. The rearrangement uses TRBV18 and TRBJ1-1, with 7 bases aligning to TRBD1. Germline loops: CDR1 KGHSH, CDR2 LQKENI. J gave up 5 bases and V 3 bases, and 9 bases lay outside the gene matches. CDR3 size: 15 residues. This CDR3 reads CASSPSTGKGTEAFF. CDR3 DNA: TGTGCCAGCTCACCCTCGACAGGGAAGGGGACTGAAGCTTTCTTT.

This chain links TRBV6-1 with TRBJ2-5; TRBD2 matches at 11 bases. The CDR3 has 16 amino acids. Germline values: CDR1 MNHNS, CDR2 SASEGT. V lost 1 base and J lost 7; bases outside the gene matches: 8. CDR3 in DNA: TGTGCCAGCAGTGAAGTCCTAGCGGGGGGATTTGGGACCCAGTACTTC. It codes for CASSEVLAGGFGTQYF.

V gene TRBV18 combines with J gene TRBJ1-6, with 8 bases fitting TRBD1. Germline-derived CDR1 and CDR2 are KGHSH and LQKENI. The CDR3 loop spans 15 amino acids. The V gene end was trimmed by 3 bases and the J gene end by 10 bases; junction bases not matched to a gene: 8. The chain's CDR3 is CASSPGQVTGSPLHF. CDR3 coding DNA: TGTGCCAGCTCACCGGGACAGGTCACGGGATCACCCCTCCACTTT. The full variable domain, in which reference TRBV18 and TRBJ1-6 provide the parts outside the CDR3, is NAGVMQNPRHLVRRRGQEARLRCSPMKGHSHVYWYRQLPEEGLKFMVYLQKENIIDESGMPKERFSAEFPKEGPSILRIQQVVRGDSAAYFCASSPGQVTGSPLHFGNGTRLTVT.

This clone was seen a single time. The CDR3 loop reads CASSVLAGGRHNEQFF. The CDR3 DNA is TGTGCCAGCAGCGTGCTAGCGGGGGGGCGTCACAATGAGCAGTTCTTC. The V gene is TRBV7-2, the J gene TRBJ2-1; TRBD2 aligns across 12 bases. Germline assignment: CDR1 SGHTA and CDR2 FQGNSA. This CDR3 comprises 16 residues. Trimming took 5 bases from V and 5 from J; bases not matched to a gene: 7.

This chain links TRBV4-1 with TRBJ2-3, with D maybe TRBD2 (7 bases). Trimming cost V 4 bases and J 4 bases, with 12 bases left between them. This CDR3 is 14 amino acids long. From germline, CDR1 is MGHRA and CDR2 YSYEKL. The CDR3 loop reads CASSPEGGADTQYF. Written as DNA, the CDR3 is TGCGCCAGCAGCCCCGAGGGGGGGGCAGATACGCAGTATTTT.

The chain uses TRBV16 and TRBJ2-1, with 7 bases that match TRBD2. This CDR3 is built from 18 residues. The V gene's germline CDR1 is KGHSY and CDR2 FQNENV. V shed 2 bases, J shed 7 bases, and the junction held 17 bases outside the gene matches. CDR3 loop: CASSQTARGTTGNNEQFF. CDR3 DNA sequence: TGTGCCAGCAGCCAAACCGCCCGTGGGACTACCGGAAATAATGAGCAGTTCTTC.

The chain joins TRBV6-4 to TRBJ2-5; D not certain. The V end was cut by 5 bases, the J end by 3 bases, with 10 bases between. Looked up from germline, CDR1 is MRHNA and CDR2 is SNTAGT. There are 13 residues in the CDR3. CDR3 protein: CASSPDAEETQYF. DNA for the CDR3: TGTGCCAGCAGTCCGGATGCGGAAGAGACCCAGTACTTC.

The chain carries TRBV3-1 (or the pseudogene TRBV3-2) and TRBJ2-5, with 8 bases that match TRBD1. The CDR3 has 15 amino acids. Germline assignment: CDR1 LGHDT and CDR2 YNNKEL (reference sequence). With 5 bases clipped from V and 0 bases from J, the junction kept 5 bases outside the gene matches. CDR3 in amino acids: CASSYTGGYQETQYF. In DNA form, the CDR3 reads TGTGCCAGCAGCTATACAGGGGGGTACCAAGAGACCCAGTACTTC.

V is TRBV19 and J is TRBJ1-1, with D maybe TRBD1 (6 bases). Germline V CDR1 and CDR2: LNHDA, SQIVND (reference sequence). The CDR3 loop spans 14 amino acids. V was clipped by 3 bases and J by 4 bases, with 12 bases between them. Here the CDR3 DNA reads TGTGCCAGTAGTATTGGGGGCCGGAGCACTGAAGCTTTCTTT. Encoded protein: CASSIGGRSTEAFF.

DNA of the CDR3: TGTGCCAGCAGCGCGGGACAGGCAAATCAGCCCCAGCATTTT. Residues: CASSAGQANQPQHF. The V and J genes are TRBV5-4 and TRBJ1-5; 8 bases are shared with TRBD1. From germline, CDR1 is SGHNT and CDR2 YYREEE (reference sequence). This CDR3 spans 14 amino acids. Losses at the gene ends were 4 bases for V and 4 bases for J; bases not matched to a gene: 4. The whole variable domain, filled in from reference TRBV5-4 and TRBJ1-5, reads ETGVTQSPTHLIKTRGQQVTLRCSSQSGHNTVSWYQQALGQGPQFIFQYYREEENGRGNFPPRFSGLQFPNYSSELNVNALELDDSALYLCASSAGQANQPQHFGDGTRLSIL.

The chain is built from TRBV30 and TRBJ1-2, with 7 positions matching TRBD1. CDR1 is GTSNPN, CDR2 SVGIG, per germline (reference sequence). The ends lost 4 bases at V and 2 bases at J; junction bases unmatched: 7. This CDR3 contains 14 residues. The CDR3 loop reads CAWMRDRVNYGYTF. The DNA of the CDR3 is TGTGCCTGGATGCGTGACAGGGTAAACTATGGCTACACCTTC.

The gene calls are TRBV3-1 (or the pseudogene TRBV3-2) and TRBJ1-2, with 7 bases identical to TRBD1. CDR1 LGHDT and CDR2 YNNKEL come from the germline V gene (reference sequence). V was clipped by 4 bases and J by 8 bases; unmatched bases: 7. The CDR3 has 13 residues. The CDR3 loop reads CASSPAAGGGYTF. CDR3 nucleotide sequence: TGTGCCAGCAGCCCGGCGGCAGGGGGAGGCTACACCTTC.

The gene calls are TRBV7-2 and TRBJ1-1; no reliable D call. CDR1 is SGHTA, CDR2 FQGNSA, per germline. This CDR3 region has 14 residues. V was shortened by 1 base and J by 1 base, with 7 bases between the two germline ends. This CDR3 reads CASSLGATNTEAFF. Here the CDR3 DNA reads TGTGCCAGCAGCTTAGGGGCTACGAACACTGAAGCTTTCTTT. The full variable domain, rest sourced from reference TRBV7-2 and TRBJ1-1, is GAGVSQSPSNKVTEKGKDVELRCDPISGHTALYWYRQSLGQGLEFLIYFQGNSAPDKSGLPSDRFSAERTGGSVSTLTIQRTQQEDSAVYLCASSLGATNTEAFFGQGTRLTVV.

This chain connects TRBV5-8 to TRBJ2-5; possibly TRBD1 for D (6 bases). In germline, CDR1 is SGHTS, CDR2 YDEGEE. The CDR3 runs 17 residues. Trimming removed 2 bases from V and 5 bases from J, with 22 bases in between. This chain's CDR3 is CASSFGGIAGGGETQYF. CDR3 nucleotides: TGTGCCAGCAGCTTTGGAGGAATTGCTGGGGGCGGGGAGACCCAGTACTTC.

J is TRBJ1-2 and V is TRBV7-2; 10 bases match TRBD1. The germline CDR1 and CDR2 sequences are SGHTA and FQGNSA. J lost 6 bases, V lost 2 bases, and 12 bases had no gene match. This CDR3 has 17 amino acids. The CDR3 here is CASSLPQRTGGTHGYTF. The CDR3 DNA reads as TGTGCCAGCAGCTTACCCCAGCGGACAGGGGGGACTCATGGCTACACCTTC.

This chain joins TRBV10-2 and TRBJ2-1; 7 bases are shared with TRBD2. The germline V gene encodes CDR1 WSHSY and CDR2 SAAADI. V gave up 10 bases and J gave up 5 bases; unmatched junction bases: 14. The CDR3 is 15 residues long. The CDR3 is CATKAGVEIDNEQFF. The CDR3 coding sequence is TGCGCCACCAAGGCGGGGGTGGAAATAGACAATGAGCAGTTCTTC.

This clone occurred a few times. J is TRBJ1-1 and V is TRBV6-5; D not certain. The V end was cut by 2 bases, the J end by 6 bases, with 10 bases between. The germline V gene encodes CDR1 MNHEY and CDR2 SVGAGI. CDR3 size: 13 residues. Here the CDR3 DNA reads TGTGCCAGCAGTTACAGCCTTAATTCTGAAGCTTTCTTT. This codes for CASSYSLNSEAFF.

The chain combines TRBV6-2 or TRBV6-3 with TRBJ1-2; perhaps TRBD1 as D (5 bases). Trimming left V 2 bases short and J 9 bases short, with 16 bases between. Germline CDR1 MNHEY, CDR2 SVGEGT. The CDR3 spans 14 residues. CDR3 sequence reads: CASSYRGGLQSYTF. For the CDR3, the DNA is TGTGCCAGCAGTTACCGGGGGGGTCTCCAGAGCTACACCTTC.

The V and J genes are TRBV6-5 and TRBJ1-2, with 10 bases identical to TRBD1. The V gene's germline CDR1 is MNHEY and CDR2 SVGAGI. The CDR3 is 14 amino acids. V gave up 6 bases and J gave up 7 bases; unmatched junction bases: 8. The CDR3 region is CASSQGQGKGGYTF. CDR3 in DNA: TGTGCCAGCAGCCAGGGACAGGGGAAGGGTGGCTACACCTTC.

V is TRBV29-1 and J is TRBJ1-1; D uncertain. In germline, CDR1 is SQVTM, CDR2 ANQGSEA. Trimming left V 7 bases short and J 0 bases short, with 9 bases between. The CDR3 is made up of 12 amino acids. The CDR3 loop is CSGGEMNTEAFF. Written as DNA, the CDR3 is TGCAGCGGGGGAGAGATGAACACTGAAGCTTTCTTT. The entire variable domain, with the rest obtained from reference TRBV29-1 and TRBJ1-1, is as follows: SAVISQKPSRDICQRGTSLTIQCQVDSQVTMMFWYRQQPGQSLTLIATANQGSEATYESGFVIDKFPISRPNLTFSTLTVSNMSPEDSSIYLCSGGEMNTEAFFGQGTRLTVV.

This chain uses TRBV6-6 with TRBJ1-1; 7 bases fit TRBD1. From germline, CDR1 is MNHNY and CDR2 SVGAGI (reference sequence). CDR3 length: 17 amino acids. J lost 5 bases, V lost 5 bases, and 17 bases had no gene match. This chain's CDR3 is CASSPRQGVGGITEAFF. CDR3 nucleotide sequence: TGTGCCAGCAGTCCCCGGCAGGGGGTGGGGGGAATAACTGAAGCTTTCTTT.

Here the CDR3 DNA reads TGTGCCAAGAGGGTGGTGTTGCCCGATAGCAATCAGCCCCAGCATTTT. It specifies CAKRVVLPDSNQPQHF. The rearrangement links TRBV9 to TRBJ1-5; D gene unclear. The CDR3 has 16 residues. The V end lost 9 bases, the J end lost 0 bases, and 19 bases lay between the germline ends. Germline V gene data show CDR1 as SGDLS and CDR2 as YYNGEE.

The chain is built from TRBV2 and TRBJ2-7; TRBD1 might be the D (8 bases). Germline V gives CDR1 SNHLY, CDR2 FYNNEI. With 8 bases removed from V and 6 bases from J, the gap between germline ends came to 17 bases. CDR3 length: 13 amino acids. DNA of the CDR3: TGTGCCAGCCTACAGGGGGGGGAAGCCGAGCAGTACTTC. It codes for CASLQGGEAEQYF.